Presented here are 30 T cell receptor beta chains from one specimen sequenced in a study of T cells after yellow fever vaccination. TCRdb reprocessed the 5' RACE reads via MiXCR and lists one record per CDR3 protein. The data hold 85,000 to 100,000 distinct CDR3 sequences, with roughly 5.8% observed a single time. The sequenced sample was CD8+ T cells sorted from PBMCs, obtained 10 days after the yellow fever booster vaccination. These receptors were collected from a man between 18 and 35 years old who received the YFV17D yellow fever vaccine.

This clonotype occurred many times. This rearrangement joins TRBV7-9 to TRBJ2-5; D is ambiguous. V lost 1 base to trimming and J lost 4 bases, with 4 bases between them. Germline CDR1 is SEHNR and CDR2 is FQNEAQ (reference sequence). This CDR3 has 12 amino acids. CDR3 sequence (DNA): TGTGCCAGCAGCTTAGAGGTAGAGACCCAGTACTTC. This codes for CASSLEVETQYF.

The sample holds many counts of this clonotype. This chain links TRBV20-1 with TRBJ1-1; 9 bases are shared with TRBD1. The CDR3 extends over 15 amino acids. From germline, CDR1 is DFQATT and CDR2 SNEGSKA (reference sequence). The trim removed 2 bases at V and 4 bases at J, leaving 8 bases unmatched. The CDR3 DNA is TGCAGTGCTAGAAATGGGGACAGGGAGGTCACTGAAGCTTTCTTT. It yields the protein CSARNGDREVTEAFF.

V and J are TRBV7-2 and TRBJ2-7; D unclear. Germline V gene data show CDR1 as SGHTA and CDR2 as FQGNSA. The CDR3 consists of 13 residues. Trimming left V 5 bases short and J 6 bases short, with 14 bases between. CDR3 in DNA: TGTGCCAGCAGCGGTGTGGATATACGCGAGCAGTACGTC. Translation: CASSGVDIREQYV.

This chain links TRBV12-3 or TRBV12-4 with TRBJ2-3; D call uncertain. Trimming stripped 4 bases from V and 6 bases from J, with 14 bases between. CDR3 length equals 14 residues. CDR3 amino acids: CASSYQTSPDTQYF. The CDR3 DNA reads as TGTGCCAGCAGTTACCAAACAAGCCCGGATACGCAGTATTTT.

The V gene is TRBV10-3, the J gene TRBJ1-1; D is uncertain. The CDR3 runs 12 residues. The germline V and J ends were trimmed by 3 bases and 8 bases, with 10 bases remaining between them. Per the germline V gene, CDR1 is ENHRY and CDR2 is SYGVKD. The DNA of the CDR3 is TGTGCCATCAGTGATGGCGGATTAGAAGCTTTCTTT. As protein: CAISDGGLEAFF.

This clonotype has ten or more counts. As DNA, the CDR3 is TGTGCCATCAGTGACCCCGACAGTGGCACAGATACGCAGTATTTT. It specifies CAISDPDSGTDTQYF. The rearrangement links TRBV10-3 to TRBJ2-3, with a possible D match to TRBD1 (5 bases). The CDR3 loop spans 15 amino acids. The germline V and J ends were trimmed by 3 bases and 1 base, with 11 bases remaining between them. Germline values: CDR1 ENHRY, CDR2 SYGVKD.

In this sample, this clonotype turned up a few times. The CDR3 DNA reads TGTGCCACCAGCAGAGATCGGGTATCCACCGGGGAGCTGTTTTTT. Translation: CATSRDRVSTGELFF. This chain joins TRBV15 and TRBJ2-2; D unresolved. Trimming left V 0 bases short and J 4 bases short, with 9 bases between. From germline, CDR1 is LNHNV and CDR2 YYDKDF (reference sequence). The CDR3 is made up of 15 amino acids.

This chain joins TRBV20-1 and TRBJ1-1; D remains ambiguous. CDR1 DFQATT and CDR2 SNEGSKA come from the germline V gene (reference sequence). Between the trimmed V and J ends, which lost 1 base and 1 base, there was a span of 4 bases. This CDR3 is built from 12 residues. The CDR3 region is CSARAPNTEAFF. DNA for the CDR3: TGCAGTGCTAGAGCCCCGAACACTGAAGCTTTCTTT.

This clonotype was picked up a small number of times. Germline and junction disagree at one end, which may indicate a read error. V gene TRBV6-6 combines with J gene TRBJ1-3; D is ambiguous. Germline-derived CDR1 and CDR2 are MNHNY and SVGAGI (reference sequence). The CDR3 is 11 amino acids. The CDR3 loop is CASSYGDTIYF. In DNA form, the CDR3 reads TGTGCCAGCAGTTATGGAGACACCATATATTTT.

The chain has TRBV7-9 and TRBJ1-1; TRBD1 might be the D (5 bases). Germline CDR1 reads SEHNR; CDR2 reads FQNEAQ (reference sequence). The CDR3 is 16 residues long. Trimming took off 6 bases at V and 6 bases at J, with 23 bases between the two ends. The CDR3 reads CASSIGRAIRNSEAFF. The DNA of the CDR3 is TGTGCCAGCAGTATTGGCAGGGCGATCCGAAACTCTGAAGCTTTCTTT.

This clonotype was observed a few times. The chain links TRBV3-1 to TRBJ2-1, with a possible D match to TRBD2 (5 bases). The germline gives CDR1 LGHDT, CDR2 YNNKEL (reference sequence). This CDR3 contains 13 residues. V was pared by 3 bases and J by 6 bases, with 9 bases between. CDR3 in DNA: TGTGCCAGCAGCCATAGAGGGCCCAATGAGCAGTTCTTC. Its protein is CASSHRGPNEQFF.

The chain has TRBV13 and TRBJ2-7; D call uncertain. With 5 bases removed from V and 7 bases from J, the gap between germline ends came to 12 bases. The V gene's germline CDR1 is PRHDT and CDR2 FYEKMQ (reference sequence). The CDR3 sequence is 12 residues long. The DNA for the CDR3 is TGTGCCAGCAGCCCAACCCCAGCGGAGCAGTACTTC. It codes for CASSPTPAEQYF. Looking up the rest from reference TRBV13 and TRBJ2-7 gives the full variable domain: AAGVIQSPRHLIKEKRETATLKCYPIPRHDTVYWYQQGPGQDPQFLISFYEKMQSDKGSIPDRFSAQQFSDYHSELNMSSLELGDSALYFCASSPTPAEQYFGPGTRLTVT.

This chain connects TRBV7-3 to TRBJ2-7; D possibly matches TRBD1 or TRBD2 (6 bases each). This CDR3 is built from 14 residues. CDR1 is SGHTA, CDR2 FQGTGA, per germline. V was trimmed by 5 bases and J by 4 bases, leaving 15 bases between them. CDR3 sequence reads: CASSTYGGGYEQYF. In nucleotides, the CDR3 is TGTGCCAGCAGCACTTACGGGGGCGGGTACGAGCAGTACTTC. The full variable domain, in which reference TRBV7-3 and TRBJ2-7 provide the parts outside the CDR3, is GAGVSQTPSNKVTEKGKYVELRCDPISGHTALYWYRQSLGQGPEFLIYFQGTGAADDSGLPNDRFFAVRPEGSVSTLKIQRTERGDSAVYLCASSTYGGGYEQYFGPGTRLTVT.

This clonotype was counted ten times or more. The rearrangement links TRBV7-6 to TRBJ2-1; D gene uncertain. Germline CDR1 SGHVS, CDR2 FNYEAQ. The length of the CDR3 is 15 residues. V was cut by 5 bases and J by 0 bases, with 11 bases left in between. This CDR3 is CASSPLPGSYNEQFF. The CDR3 DNA sequence: TGTGCCAGCAGCCCCCTCCCTGGCTCCTACAATGAGCAGTTCTTC.

The V gene is TRBV6-1, the J gene TRBJ2-1; TRBD2 matches 8 bases. With 5 bases clipped from V and 8 bases from J, the junction kept 8 bases outside the gene matches. Per the germline V gene, CDR1 is MNHNS and CDR2 is SASEGT. The CDR3 extends over 14 amino acids. Here the CDR3 DNA reads TGTGCCAGCAGTTTGGGCAGCGGGGGCTATGAGCAGTTCTTC. This gives the protein CASSLGSGGYEQFF.

This chain connects TRBV5-1 to TRBJ2-1; no definite D call. Germline V gives CDR1 SGHRS, CDR2 YFSETQ. This CDR3 has 13 residues. Trimming stripped 4 bases from V and 5 bases from J, with 10 bases between. The CDR3 nucleotides are TGCGCCAGCAGCCCTCTTCGCGACAATGAGCAGTTCTTC. Translating gives CASSPLRDNEQFF. Based on the CDR3 plus reference TRBV5-1 and TRBJ2-1, the full variable domain is KAGVTQTPRYLIKTRGQQVTLSCSPISGHRSVSWYQQTPGQGLQFLFEYFSETQRNKGNFPGRFSGRQFSNSRSEMNVSTLELGDSALYLCASSPLRDNEQFFGPGTRLTVL.

This sequence joins TRBV7-6 and TRBJ2-3; 11 bases align to TRBD2. The CDR3 sequence is 15 residues long. Trimming took 3 bases from V and 5 from J; bases not matched to a gene: 4. Germline V gene data show CDR1 as SGHVS and CDR2 as FNYEAQ. The CDR3 sequence is CASSFSGGAVDTQYF. The CDR3 DNA reads TGTGCCAGCAGCTTTAGCGGGGGGGCCGTAGATACGCAGTATTTT. Full variable domain (rest looked up from reference TRBV7-6 and TRBJ2-3): GAGVSQSPRYKVTKRGQDVALRCDPISGHVSLYWYRQALGQGPEFLTYFNYEAQQDKSGLPNDRFSAERPEGSISTLTIQRTEQRDSAMYRCASSFSGGAVDTQYFGPGTRLTVL.

This clonotype occurred a few times. The V and J genes are TRBV4-3 and TRBJ2-6, with no clear D. V gave up 2 bases and J gave up 0 bases, with 8 bases separating them. The CDR3 extends over 16 amino acids. Germline lookup yields CDR1 LGHNA and CDR2 YSLEER. CDR3 sequence (DNA): TGCGCCAGCAGCCAAAAGGCGGTCTCTGGGGCCAACGTCCTGACTTTC. It codes for CASSQKAVSGANVLTF.

This chain links TRBV6-6 with TRBJ1-2; no clear D gene. This CDR3 is built from 13 residues. Germline V CDR1 and CDR2: MNHNY, SVGAGI (reference sequence). V lost 5 bases, J lost 2 bases, and 9 bases lay in between. Here the CDR3 reads CASSRPDNYGYTF. The CDR3 DNA is TGTGCCAGCAGTCGTCCGGACAACTATGGCTACACCTTC.

This chain joins TRBV18 and TRBJ2-7, with D uncertain. Germline assignment: CDR1 KGHSH and CDR2 LQKENI. V shed 4 bases and J shed 7 bases, with 8 bases lying between them. This CDR3 has 11 residues. The CDR3 reads CASSRAREQYF. For the CDR3, the DNA is TGTGCCAGCTCACGGGCGAGAGAGCAGTACTTC.

This clonotype has a handful of counts. The chain combines TRBV12-3 or TRBV12-4 with TRBJ1-3; 8 bases agree with TRBD1. The CDR3 consists of 13 residues. Unmatched junction bases numbered 6, after V lost 6 bases and J lost 8 bases. In DNA form, the CDR3 reads TGTGCCAGCAGCCCGGACAGGGCGGACACCATATATTTT. Protein product: CASSPDRADTIYF.

V and J are TRBV7-2 and TRBJ2-3; 8 bases are shared with TRBD2. V dropped 1 base and J dropped 0; count of bases not matched to a gene: 6. Looked up from germline, CDR1 is SGHTA and CDR2 is FQGNSA. This CDR3 spans 17 amino acids. CDR3 nucleotide sequence: TGTGCCAGCAGCTTAGTGTTTAGCGGGGCTAGCACAGATACGCAGTATTTT. Translating it yields CASSLVFSGASTDTQYF.

Only a few counts were recorded for this clonotype. The chain recombines TRBV7-2 with TRBJ1-6; no firm D call. V was shortened by 4 bases and J by 12 bases, with 22 bases between the two germline ends. CDR1 is SGHTA, CDR2 FQGNSA, per germline. This CDR3 has 16 residues. CDR3 sequence: CASSSPEIPSGLPLHF. The CDR3 bases are TGTGCCAGCAGCTCGCCCGAAATTCCTAGCGGCTTACCCCTCCACTTT.

This clonotype was seen at least ten times. The gene calls are TRBV7-6 and TRBJ2-1; either TRBD1 or TRBD2 may supply D (5 bases each). Germline CDR1 SGHVS, CDR2 FNYEAQ. Trimming took 5 bases from V and 8 from J, leaving 16 bases between them. The CDR3 runs to 14 residues. CDR3 coding DNA: TGTGCCAGCAGCCACCTGGGGGTGGCCGATGAGCAGTTCTTC. Protein sequence: CASSHLGVADEQFF.

With regard to this clonotype: Germline and junction disagree at one end, which may indicate a read error. The rearrangement joins TRBV20-1 to TRBJ2-4; D gene unclear. Germline V gives CDR1 DFQATT, CDR2 SNEGSKA (reference sequence). The CDR3 consists of 14 residues. The CDR3 loop is CSAYTRSPNNIQYF. CDR3 bases: TGCAGTGCTTACACCCGTAGCCCCAATAACATTCAGTACTTC.

This clonotype was detected many times. The V and J genes are TRBV7-8 and TRBJ2-7; a weak D match, TRBD1 (6 bases). This CDR3 spans 12 amino acids. Trimming left V 8 bases short and J 2 bases short, with 10 bases between. The germline V gene has CDR1 SGHVS and CDR2 FQNEAQ. CDR3 bases: TGTGCCAGCCCTAAGGGGGCCTACGAGCAGTACGTC. This translates into CASPKGAYEQYV.

This sequence joins TRBV7-3 and TRBJ2-1; D uncertain. Looked up from germline, CDR1 is SGHTA and CDR2 is FQGTGA. Trimming removed 1 base from V and 5 bases from J, with 9 bases in between. The length of the CDR3 is 14 residues. The CDR3 is CASSLRSADNEQFF. The CDR3, as DNA: TGTGCCAGCAGCTTAAGGAGCGCAGACAATGAGCAGTTCTTC.

CDR3 sequence (DNA): TGTGCCAGCAGTCCTCCGGGACAGGGAGAGAATGAGCAGTTCTTC. As protein: CASSPPGQGENEQFF. The V gene is TRBV28, the J gene TRBJ2-1; 9 nucleotides align to TRBD1. From germline, CDR1 is MDHEN and CDR2 SYDVKM. V lost 5 bases to trimming and J lost 7 bases; unmatched junction nucleotides: 9. The length of the CDR3 is 15 residues.

There are many counts of this clonotype. This chain connects TRBV7-9 to TRBJ2-2; TRBD1 matches 9 bases. Germline CDR1 reads SEHNR; CDR2 reads FQNEAQ (reference sequence). V shed 4 bases and J 4 bases; nucleotides not matched to a gene: 4. This CDR3 region has 15 residues. The CDR3 region is CASSSTGGSTGELFF. The CDR3 DNA is TGTGCCAGCAGCTCAACAGGGGGCTCCACCGGGGAGCTGTTTTTT.

This rearrangement joins TRBV4-1 to TRBJ2-2; 9 bases match TRBD2. The CDR3 has 18 amino acids. Germline V gene sequence: CDR1 MGHRA, CDR2 YSYEKL. The trim removed 0 bases at V and 4 bases at J, leaving 9 bases unmatched. CDR3 amino acids: CASSQEGGGASITGELFF. CDR3 nucleotides: TGCGCCAGCAGCCAAGAGGGCGGGGGGGCCAGCATCACCGGGGAGCTGTTTTTT.